This TCR beta chain was identified during a study of T-cell memory formation after mild COVID-19. TCRdb re-analysed the 5' RACE reads in MiXCR, keeping a single row per CDR3 protein. The sample lists about 130,000 distinct CDR3 sequences, 15% to 20% occurring once. The CDR3 runs 13 residues. Germline-derived CDR1 and CDR2 are MNHNS and SASEGT. Trimming left V 3 bases short and J 8 bases short, with 12 bases between. This TCR came from a man aged 18 to 29 who had mild COVID-19 (a few samples of this study predate the infection). Cell type and time point are not known. Specimen: PBMCs or a T cell subset sorted from them (not recorded which). J is TRBJ2-3 and V is TRBV6-1; possibly TRBD1 for D (6 bases). Here the CDR3 DNA reads TGTGCCAGCAGTGACCAGTTAGGGGGTACGCAGTATTTT. It yields the protein CASSDQLGGTQYF.